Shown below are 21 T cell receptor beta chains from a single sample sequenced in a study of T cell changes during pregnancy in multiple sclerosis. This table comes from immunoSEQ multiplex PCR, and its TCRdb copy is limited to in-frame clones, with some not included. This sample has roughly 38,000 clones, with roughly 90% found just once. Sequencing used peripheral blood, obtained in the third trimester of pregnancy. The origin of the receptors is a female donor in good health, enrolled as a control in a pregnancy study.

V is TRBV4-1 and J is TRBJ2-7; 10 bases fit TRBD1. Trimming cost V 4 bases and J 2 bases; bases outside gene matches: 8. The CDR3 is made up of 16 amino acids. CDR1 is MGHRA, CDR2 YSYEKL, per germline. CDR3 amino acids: CASSPIGQGVAYEQYF. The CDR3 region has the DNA TGCGCCAGCAGCCCGATAGGACAGGGGGTGGCCTACGAGCAGTACTTC.

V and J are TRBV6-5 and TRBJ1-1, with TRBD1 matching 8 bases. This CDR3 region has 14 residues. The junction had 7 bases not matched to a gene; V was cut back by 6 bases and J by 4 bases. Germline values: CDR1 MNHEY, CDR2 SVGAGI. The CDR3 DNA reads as TGTGCCAGCAGGAGGACAGGGAAATTCACTGAAGCTTTCTTT. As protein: CASRRTGKFTEAFF.

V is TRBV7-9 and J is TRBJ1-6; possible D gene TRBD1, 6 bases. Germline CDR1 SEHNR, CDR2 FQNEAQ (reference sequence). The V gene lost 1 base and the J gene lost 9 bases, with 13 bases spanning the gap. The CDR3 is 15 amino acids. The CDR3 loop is CASSLVSGGGSPLHF. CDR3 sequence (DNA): TGTGCCAGCAGCTTAGTTTCGGGGGGCGGTTCACCCCTCCACTTT.

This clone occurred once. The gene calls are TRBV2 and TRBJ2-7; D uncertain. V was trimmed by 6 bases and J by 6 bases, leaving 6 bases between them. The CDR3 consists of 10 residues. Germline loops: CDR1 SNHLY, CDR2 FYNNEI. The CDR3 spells CASSGVEQYF. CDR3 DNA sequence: TGTGCCAGCAGCGGAGTCGAGCAGTACTTC.

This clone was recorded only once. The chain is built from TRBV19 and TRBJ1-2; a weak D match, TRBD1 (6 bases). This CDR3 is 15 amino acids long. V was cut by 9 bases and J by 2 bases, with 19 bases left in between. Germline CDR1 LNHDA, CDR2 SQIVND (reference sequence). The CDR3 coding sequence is TGTGCCAGCACCCTCGACAGGACCCTAAACTATGGCTACACCTTC. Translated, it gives CASTLDRTLNYGYTF.

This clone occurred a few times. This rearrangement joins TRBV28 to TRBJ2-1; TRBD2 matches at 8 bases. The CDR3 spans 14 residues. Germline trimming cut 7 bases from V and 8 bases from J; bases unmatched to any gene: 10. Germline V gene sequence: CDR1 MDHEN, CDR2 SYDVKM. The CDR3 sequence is CASTLAALLDEQFF. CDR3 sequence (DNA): TGTGCCAGCACACTAGCGGCCCTTCTCGATGAGCAGTTCTTC.

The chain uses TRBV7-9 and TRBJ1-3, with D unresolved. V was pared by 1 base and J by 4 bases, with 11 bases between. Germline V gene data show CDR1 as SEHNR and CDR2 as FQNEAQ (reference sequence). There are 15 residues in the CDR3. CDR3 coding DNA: TGTGCCAGCAGCTTAGGTCAGATCGCCGGAAACACCATATATTTT. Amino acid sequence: CASSLGQIAGNTIYF.

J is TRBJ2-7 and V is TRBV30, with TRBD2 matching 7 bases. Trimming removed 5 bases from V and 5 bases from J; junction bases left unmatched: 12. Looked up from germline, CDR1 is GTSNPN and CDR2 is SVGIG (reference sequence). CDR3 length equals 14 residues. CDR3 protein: CAWSNGRETDEQYF. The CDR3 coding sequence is TGTGCCTGGTCTAACGGGCGGGAGACCGACGAGCAGTACTTC.

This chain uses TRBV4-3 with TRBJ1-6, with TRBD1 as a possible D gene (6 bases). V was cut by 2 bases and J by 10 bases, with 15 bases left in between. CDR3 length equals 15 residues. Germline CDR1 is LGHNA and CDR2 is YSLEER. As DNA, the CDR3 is TGCGCCAGCAGCCAAATCCAGGGGAGCAAGTCACCCCTCCACTTT. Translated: CASSQIQGSKSPLHF.

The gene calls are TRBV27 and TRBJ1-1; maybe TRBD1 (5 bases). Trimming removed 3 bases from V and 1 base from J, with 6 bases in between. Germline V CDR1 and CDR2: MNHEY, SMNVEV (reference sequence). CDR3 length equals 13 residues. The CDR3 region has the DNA TGTGCCAGCAGTTTGGGGCGGAACACTGAAGCTTTCTTT. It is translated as CASSLGRNTEAFF.

For the CDR3, the DNA is TGTGCCAGCAGACTTAGCGGGGTTAACACCGGGGAGCTGTTTTTT. Its translation is CASRLSGVNTGELFF. V usage is TRBV7-3 and J usage is TRBJ2-2, with TRBD2 identical over 8 bases. Germline assignment: CDR1 SGHTA and CDR2 FQGTGA. V lost 6 bases and J lost 2; bases outside the gene matches: 5. This CDR3 is 15 amino acids long. Using reference TRBV7-3 and TRBJ2-2 for the parts outside the CDR3, the full variable domain is GAGVSQTPSNKVTEKGKYVELRCDPISGHTALYWYRQSLGQGPEFLIYFQGTGAADDSGLPNDRFFAVRPEGSVSTLKIQRTERGDSAVYLCASRLSGVNTGELFFGEGSRLTVL.

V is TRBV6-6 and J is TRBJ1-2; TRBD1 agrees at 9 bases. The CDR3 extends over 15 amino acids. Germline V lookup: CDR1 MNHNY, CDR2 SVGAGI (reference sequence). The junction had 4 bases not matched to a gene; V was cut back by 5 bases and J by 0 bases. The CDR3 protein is CASSNTGGSNYGYTF. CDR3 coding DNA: TGTGCCAGCAGTAACACAGGGGGCTCTAACTATGGCTACACCTTC.

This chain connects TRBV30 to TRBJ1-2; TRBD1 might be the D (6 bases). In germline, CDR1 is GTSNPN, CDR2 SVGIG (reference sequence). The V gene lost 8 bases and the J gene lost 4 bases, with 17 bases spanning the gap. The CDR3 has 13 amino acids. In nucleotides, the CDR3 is TGTGCCGGCTACTGGACAGACTCCTATGGCTACACCTTC. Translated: CAGYWTDSYGYTF.

The CDR3 loop is CASSIRGGQGKLFF. The DNA of the CDR3 is TGTGCCAGTAGTATCCGAGGCGGACAAGGAAAACTGTTTTTT. The chain is built from TRBV19 and TRBJ1-4; possibly TRBD1 for D (5 bases). Trimming left V 3 bases short and J 10 bases short, with 15 bases between. The germline gives CDR1 LNHDA, CDR2 SQIVND (reference sequence). CDR3 length: 14 amino acids.

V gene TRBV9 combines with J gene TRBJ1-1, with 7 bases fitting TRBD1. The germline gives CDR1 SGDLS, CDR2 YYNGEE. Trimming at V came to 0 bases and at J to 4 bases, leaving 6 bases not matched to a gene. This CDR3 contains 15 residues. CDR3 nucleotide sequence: TGTGCCAGCAGCGTAGCTCCAGGGGGTATCACTGAAGCTTTCTTT. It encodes CASSVAPGGITEAFF.

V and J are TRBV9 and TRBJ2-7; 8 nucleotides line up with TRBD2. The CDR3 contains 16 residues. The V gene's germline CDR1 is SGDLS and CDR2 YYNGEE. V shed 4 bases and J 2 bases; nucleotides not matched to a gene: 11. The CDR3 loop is CASSSLSGGGAYEQYF. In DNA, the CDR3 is TGTGCCAGCAGCTCCCTTTCGGGGGGGGGAGCCTACGAGCAGTACTTC.

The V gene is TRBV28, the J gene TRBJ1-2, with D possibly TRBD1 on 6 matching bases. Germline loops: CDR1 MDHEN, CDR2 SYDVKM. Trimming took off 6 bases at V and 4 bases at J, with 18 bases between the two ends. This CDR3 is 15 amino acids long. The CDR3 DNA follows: TGTGCCAGCAGCCTAACTCCAGGGGAGGGCTATGGCTACACCTTC. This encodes CASSLTPGEGYGYTF.

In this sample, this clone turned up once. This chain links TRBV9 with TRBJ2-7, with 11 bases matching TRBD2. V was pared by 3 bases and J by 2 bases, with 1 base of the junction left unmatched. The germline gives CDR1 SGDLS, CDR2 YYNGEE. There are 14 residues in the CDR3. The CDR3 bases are TGTGCCAGCAGCGAACTAGCGGGAGCCTACGAGCAGTACTTC. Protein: CASSELAGAYEQYF.

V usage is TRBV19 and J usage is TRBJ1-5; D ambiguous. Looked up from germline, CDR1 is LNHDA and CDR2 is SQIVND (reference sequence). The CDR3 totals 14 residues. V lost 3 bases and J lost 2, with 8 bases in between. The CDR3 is CASSIPRRNQPQHF. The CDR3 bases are TGTGCCAGTAGTATTCCGCGGCGCAATCAGCCCCAGCATTTT.

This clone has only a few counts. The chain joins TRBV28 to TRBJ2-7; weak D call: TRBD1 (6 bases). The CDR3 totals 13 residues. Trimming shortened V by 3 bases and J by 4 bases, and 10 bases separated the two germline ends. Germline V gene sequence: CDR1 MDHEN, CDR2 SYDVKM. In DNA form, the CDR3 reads TGTGCCAGCAGTTTCCCCGGACAGTACGAGCAGTACTTC. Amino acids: CASSFPGQYEQYF.

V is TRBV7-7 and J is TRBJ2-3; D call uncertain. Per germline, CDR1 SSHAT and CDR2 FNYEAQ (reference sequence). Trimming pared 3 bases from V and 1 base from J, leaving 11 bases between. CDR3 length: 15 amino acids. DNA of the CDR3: TGTGCCAGCAGCTTTAGATTTGGGCGCACAGATACGCAGTATTTT. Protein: CASSFRFGRTDTQYF.